The clone carrying this T cell receptor beta chain was picked up many times. Its antigen is still unknown. Coverage ceases 3 residues before the CDR3 finishes, and the germline J gene fills in the end. Sequencing input was equivalent genomic DNA from CVID and controls. Data came from immunoSEQ multiplex PCR; TCRdb stores just in-frame clones and leaves some out. The sample was found to contain some 30,000 clones, and every one recurs. This sample was taken from a study of T cell clonality in common variable immunodeficiency. This CDR3 is built from 15 residues. CDR1 SQVTM and CDR2 ANQGSEA come from the germline V gene. V was clipped by 6 bases and J by 2 bases; unmatched bases: 10. Study conclusions and caveats: What drives increased CVID clonality needs T cell subpopulation sequencing. Patient heterogeneity in the CVID cohort limited correlations between repertoire features and clinical complications. TCRbeta clonality was increased in CVID versus healthy controls.

The rearrangement links TRBV29-1 to TRBJ2-7; 10 bases are a match to TRBD2. Material for sequencing was peripheral blood mononuclear cells. The source of this sequence is a person aged 18-69 years in good health. The CDR3 loop reads CSVLGLAEEAYEQYF. CDR3 bases read: TGCAGCGTCTTAGGACTAGCGGAAGAGGCCTACGAG.